This TCR beta chain stems from a study of PD-1 blockade in classical Hodgkin lymphoma. The table came from immunoSEQ multiplex PCR; TCRdb's copy has only in-frame clones and leaves some out. Here the sample spans 25,000 to 30,000 clones, about four fifths being singletons. Trimming left V 4 bases short and J 12 bases short, with 28 bases between. Germline V gene lookup returns CDR1 SQVTM and CDR2 ANQGSEA. CDR3 size: 16 residues. Time point given: cycle 4 day 1 (C4D1), after five to seven weeks of nivolumab. In every patient, relapse followed autologous stem cell transplantation, while exposure to brentuximab vedotin differed. The best responses consisted of complete response, partial response or progressive disease.

The material sequenced was peripheral blood mononuclear cells (PBMCs), taken before the fourth cycle of nivolumab. This TCR was recovered from a human donor with classical Hodgkin lymphoma. This chain links TRBV29-1 with TRBJ2-1; D perhaps matches TRBD2 (5 bases). The CDR3: CSVGSARESSLGGQFF. CDR3 coding DNA: TGCAGCGTTGGATCGGCGAGGGAGTCAAGCCTCGGTGGGCAGTTCTTC.